The rows below give T cell receptor beta chains drawn from one sample of a study of blood T cell repertoires in COVID-19. Method: immunoSEQ multiplex PCR; TCRdb's copy keeps in-frame clones and lacks some. Of fewer than 350,000 clones in the sample, more than 75% were seen once. Sequenced material: PBMCs or T cells enriched from blood (not recorded which). The receptors derive from a woman in her forties with acute COVID-19. Both conserved end residues are part of each CDR3. Fields, in order: clone size, V gene, J gene, D gene, CDR3 protein, CDR3 DNA. D genes are given only for firm matches. The size field is filled for only some rows; it gives once, few, many or a size class.

>NA|TRBV19|TRBJ2-5|TRBD1
CASGAALTGGGETQYF
TGTGCCAGTGGCGCGGCTCTTACAGGGGGCGGAGAGACCCAGTACTTC
>few|TRBV2|TRBJ1-2|NA
CASTEAYGYTF
TGTGCCAGCACTGAGGCCTATGGCTACACCTTC
>NA|TRBV6-1|TRBJ2-7|TRBD2
CASSGHSPGTSGGREQYF
TGTGCCAGCAGTGGTCATTCGCCCGGGACTAGCGGGGGGCGGGAGCAGTACTTC
>NA|TRBV7-6|TRBJ2-2|TRBD1
CASSPFGTGGWGELFF
TGTGCCAGCAGCCCTTTCGGGACAGGGGGCTGGGGGGAGCTGTTTTTT
>NA|TRBV7-9|TRBJ2-3|TRBD2
CASSALAGVSDTQYF
TGTGCCAGCAGCGCTTTAGCGGGAGTGTCAGATACGCAGTATTTT
>NA|TRBV5-4|TRBJ1-1|TRBD1
CASSYSDRGPMNTEAFF
TGTGCCAGCAGCTATAGCGACAGGGGGCCAATGAACACTGAAGCTTTCTTT
>NA|TRBV7-2|TRBJ2-3|NA
CASSSQHTDTQYF
TGTGCCAGCAGCTCGCAACACACAGATACGCAGTATTTT
>NA|TRBV5-6|TRBJ2-1|TRBD1
CASSLPGQGYNEQFF
TGTGCCAGCAGCTTGCCGGGACAGGGCTACAATGAGCAGTTCTTC
>NA|TRBV19|TRBJ2-2|TRBD1
CASSHRGIGELFF
TGTGCCAGTAGCCACAGGGGTATCGGGGAGCTGTTTTTT
>NA|TRBV11-2|TRBJ1-5|TRBD1
CASSPGGGNQPQHF
TGTGCCAGCAGCCCAGGGGGCGGCAATCAGCCCCAGCATTTT
>NA|TRBV21-1|TRBJ2-7|NA
CASSKFKERAGYEKEQYF
TGTGCCAGCAGCAAATTTAAAGAGCGGGCAGGGTATGAAAAAGAGCAGTACTTC
>NA|TRBV5-5|TRBJ1-5|TRBD1
CASSREDRANQPQHF
TGTGCCAGCAGCAGAGAGGACAGGGCAAATCAGCCCCAGCATTTT
>NA|TRBV13|TRBJ1-3|NA
CASSNRASGNTIYF
TGTGCCAGCAGCAACAGGGCTTCTGGAAACACCATATATTTT